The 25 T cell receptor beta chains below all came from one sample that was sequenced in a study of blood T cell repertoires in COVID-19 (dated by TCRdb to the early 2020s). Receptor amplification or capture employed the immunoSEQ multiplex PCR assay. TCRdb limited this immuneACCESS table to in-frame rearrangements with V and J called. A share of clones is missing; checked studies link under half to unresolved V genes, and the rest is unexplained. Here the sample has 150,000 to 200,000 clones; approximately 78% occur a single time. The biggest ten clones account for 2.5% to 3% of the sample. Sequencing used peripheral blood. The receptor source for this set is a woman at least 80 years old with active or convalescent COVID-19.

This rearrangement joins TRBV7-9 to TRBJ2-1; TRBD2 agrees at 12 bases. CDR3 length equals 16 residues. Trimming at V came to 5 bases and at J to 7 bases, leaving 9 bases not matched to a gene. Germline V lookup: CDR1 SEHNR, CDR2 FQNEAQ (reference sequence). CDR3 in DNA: TGTGCCAGCAGCACCCGACTAGCGGGGGTTATTAATGAGCAGTTCTTC. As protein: CASSTRLAGVINEQFF.

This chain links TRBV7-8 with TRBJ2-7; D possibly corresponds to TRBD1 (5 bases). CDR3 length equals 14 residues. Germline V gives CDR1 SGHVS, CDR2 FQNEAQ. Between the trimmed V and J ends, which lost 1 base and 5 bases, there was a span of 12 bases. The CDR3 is CASSLVAGIHEQYF. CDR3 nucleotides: TGTGCCAGCAGCTTAGTGGCAGGGATCCACGAGCAGTACTTC.

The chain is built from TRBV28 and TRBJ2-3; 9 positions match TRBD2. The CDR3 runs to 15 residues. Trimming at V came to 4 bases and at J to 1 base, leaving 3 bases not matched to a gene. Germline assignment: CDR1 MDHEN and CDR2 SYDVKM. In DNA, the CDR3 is TGTGCCAGCAGTTCTAGGACTAGCGGCACAGATACGCAGTATTTT. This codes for CASSSRTSGTDTQYF.

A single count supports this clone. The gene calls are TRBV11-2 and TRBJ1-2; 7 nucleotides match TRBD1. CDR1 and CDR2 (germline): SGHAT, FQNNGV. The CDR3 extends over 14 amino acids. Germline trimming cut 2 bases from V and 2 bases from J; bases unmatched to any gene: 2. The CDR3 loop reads CASSLRGRNYGYTF. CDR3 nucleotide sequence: TGTGCCAGCAGCTTAAGGGGGCGCAACTATGGCTACACCTTC.

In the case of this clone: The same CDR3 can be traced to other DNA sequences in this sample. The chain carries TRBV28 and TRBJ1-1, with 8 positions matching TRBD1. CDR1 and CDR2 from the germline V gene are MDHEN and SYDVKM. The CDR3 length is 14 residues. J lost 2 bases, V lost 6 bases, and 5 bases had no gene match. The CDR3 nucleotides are TGTGCCAGCAGCCCTGGACAGGGAAACACTGAAGCTTTCTTT. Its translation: CASSPGQGNTEAFF.

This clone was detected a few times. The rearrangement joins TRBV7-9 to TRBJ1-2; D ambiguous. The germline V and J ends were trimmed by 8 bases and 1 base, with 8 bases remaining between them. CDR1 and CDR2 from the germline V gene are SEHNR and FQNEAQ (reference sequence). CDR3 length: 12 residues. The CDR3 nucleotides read TGTGCCAGCGAAACAGTTAACTATGGCTACACCTTC. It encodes CASETVNYGYTF. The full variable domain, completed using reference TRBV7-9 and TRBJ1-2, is DTGVSQNPRHKITKRGQNVTFRCDPISEHNRLYWYRQTLGQGPEFLTYFQNEAQLEKSRLLSDRFSAERPKGSFSTLEIQRTEQGDSAMYLCASETVNYGYTFGSGTRLTVV.

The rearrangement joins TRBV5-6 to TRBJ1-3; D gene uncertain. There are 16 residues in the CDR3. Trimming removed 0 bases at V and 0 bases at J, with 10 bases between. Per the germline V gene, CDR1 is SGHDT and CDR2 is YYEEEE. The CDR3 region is CASSLDSLTSGNTIYF. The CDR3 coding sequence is TGTGCCAGCAGCTTGGACAGTCTCACCTCTGGAAACACCATATATTTT.

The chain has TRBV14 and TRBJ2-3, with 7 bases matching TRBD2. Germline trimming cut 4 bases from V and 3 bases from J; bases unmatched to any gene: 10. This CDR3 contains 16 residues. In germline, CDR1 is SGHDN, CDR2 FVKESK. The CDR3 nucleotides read TGTGCCAGCAGCCGCCCGGGAGGTTATTCTACAGATACGCAGTATTTT. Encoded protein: CASSRPGGYSTDTQYF.

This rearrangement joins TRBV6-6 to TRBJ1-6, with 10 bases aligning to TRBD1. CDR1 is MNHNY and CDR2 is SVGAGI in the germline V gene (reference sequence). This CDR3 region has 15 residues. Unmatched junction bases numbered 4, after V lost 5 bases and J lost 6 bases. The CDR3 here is CASSAGQGSNSPLHF. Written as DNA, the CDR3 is TGTGCCAGCAGTGCGGGACAGGGGAGTAATTCACCCCTCCACTTT.

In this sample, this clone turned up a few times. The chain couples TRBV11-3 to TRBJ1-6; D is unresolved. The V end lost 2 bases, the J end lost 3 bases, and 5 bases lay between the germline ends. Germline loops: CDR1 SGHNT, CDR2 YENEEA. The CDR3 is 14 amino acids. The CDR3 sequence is CASSLWSYNSPLHF. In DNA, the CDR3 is TGTGCCAGCAGCTTATGGAGCTATAATTCACCCCTCCACTTT.

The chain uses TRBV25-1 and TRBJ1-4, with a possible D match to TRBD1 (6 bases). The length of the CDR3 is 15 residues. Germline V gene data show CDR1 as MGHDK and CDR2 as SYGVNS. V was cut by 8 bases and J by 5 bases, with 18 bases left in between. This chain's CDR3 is CASRRGGQGNEKLFF. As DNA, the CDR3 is TGTGCCAGCCGAAGGGGCGGGCAGGGGAATGAAAAACTGTTTTTT.

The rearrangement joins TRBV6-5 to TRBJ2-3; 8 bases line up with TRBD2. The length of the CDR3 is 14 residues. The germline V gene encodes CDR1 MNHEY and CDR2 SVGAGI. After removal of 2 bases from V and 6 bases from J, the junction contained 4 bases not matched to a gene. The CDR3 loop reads CASSYRRGVDTQYF. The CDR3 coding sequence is TGTGCCAGCAGTTACCGGCGGGGGGTCGATACGCAGTATTTT.

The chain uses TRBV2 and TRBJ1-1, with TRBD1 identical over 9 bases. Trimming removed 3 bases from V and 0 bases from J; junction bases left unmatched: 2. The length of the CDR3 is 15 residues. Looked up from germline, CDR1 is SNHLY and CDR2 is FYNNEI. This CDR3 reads CASSEGQGMNTEAFF. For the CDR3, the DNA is TGTGCCAGCAGTGAGGGACAGGGTATGAACACTGAAGCTTTCTTT.

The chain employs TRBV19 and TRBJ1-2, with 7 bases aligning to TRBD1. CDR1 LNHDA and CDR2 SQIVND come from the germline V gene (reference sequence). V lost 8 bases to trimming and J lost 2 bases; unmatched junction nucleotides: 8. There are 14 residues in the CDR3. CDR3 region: CASYKTGSNYGYTF. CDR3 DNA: TGTGCCAGTTACAAGACAGGGTCCAACTATGGCTACACCTTC.

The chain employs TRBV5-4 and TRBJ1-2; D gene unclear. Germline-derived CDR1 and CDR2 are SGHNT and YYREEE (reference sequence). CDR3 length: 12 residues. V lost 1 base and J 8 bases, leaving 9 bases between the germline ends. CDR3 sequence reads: CASSLLLEGYTF. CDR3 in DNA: TGTGCCAGCAGCTTGCTGCTTGAGGGCTACACCTTC.

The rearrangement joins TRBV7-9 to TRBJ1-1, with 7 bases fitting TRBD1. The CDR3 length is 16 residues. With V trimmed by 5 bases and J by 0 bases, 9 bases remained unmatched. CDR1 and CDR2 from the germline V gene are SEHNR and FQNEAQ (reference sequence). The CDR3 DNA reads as TGTGCCAGCAGCACACCGCACAGGGGTATGAACACTGAAGCTTTCTTT. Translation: CASSTPHRGMNTEAFF.

The CDR3 loop reads CASMRVLSSYNEQFF. The CDR3 DNA follows: TGTGCCAGCATGAGGGTTCTGAGCTCCTACAATGAGCAGTTCTTC. The rearrangement links TRBV6-5 to TRBJ2-1; weak D call: TRBD2 (5 bases). The CDR3 totals 15 residues. With 7 bases removed from V and 0 bases from J, the gap between germline ends came to 13 bases. The germline gives CDR1 MNHEY, CDR2 SVGAGI.

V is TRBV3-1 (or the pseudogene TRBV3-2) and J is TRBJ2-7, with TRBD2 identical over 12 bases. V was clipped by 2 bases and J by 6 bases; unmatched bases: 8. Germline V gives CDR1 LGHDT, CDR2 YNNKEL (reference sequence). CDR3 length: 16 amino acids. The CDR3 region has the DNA TGTGCCAGCAGCCAACCTCTAGCGGGGGGGCAAGTCGAGCAGTACTTC. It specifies CASSQPLAGGQVEQYF.

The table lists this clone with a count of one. The CDR3 reads CASSPDTMAGNTIYF. Here the CDR3 DNA reads TGTGCCAGCAGTCCGGACACAATGGCTGGAAACACCATATATTTT. The chain joins TRBV6-5 to TRBJ1-3; D may be TRBD1 (5 bases). The CDR3 extends over 15 amino acids. The germline CDR1 and CDR2 sequences are MNHEY and SVGAGI. Trimming removed 5 bases at V and 2 bases at J, with 13 bases between.

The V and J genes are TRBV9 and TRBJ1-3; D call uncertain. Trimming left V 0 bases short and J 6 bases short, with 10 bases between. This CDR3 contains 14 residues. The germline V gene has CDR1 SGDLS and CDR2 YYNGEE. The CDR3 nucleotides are TGTGCCAGCAGCGTAGGCATGACTGAAAACACCATATATTTT. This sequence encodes CASSVGMTENTIYF.

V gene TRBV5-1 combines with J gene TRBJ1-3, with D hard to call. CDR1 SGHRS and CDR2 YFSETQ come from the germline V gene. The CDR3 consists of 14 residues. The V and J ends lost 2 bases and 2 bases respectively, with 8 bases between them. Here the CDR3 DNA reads TGCGCCAGCAGCTTCGACGGGACTGGAAACACCATATATTTT. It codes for CASSFDGTGNTIYF. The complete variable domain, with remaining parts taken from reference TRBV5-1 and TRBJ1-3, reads KAGVTQTPRYLIKTRGQQVTLSCSPISGHRSVSWYQQTPGQGLQFLFEYFSETQRNKGNFPGRFSGRQFSNSRSEMNVSTLELGDSALYLCASSFDGTGNTIYFGEGSWLTVV.

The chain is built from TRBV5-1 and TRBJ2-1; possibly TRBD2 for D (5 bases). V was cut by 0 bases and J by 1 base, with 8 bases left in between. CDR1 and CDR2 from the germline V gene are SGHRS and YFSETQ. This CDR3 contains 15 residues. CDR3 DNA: TGCGCCAGCAGCTTGGTTGGCGGGTCCTACAATGAGCAGTTCTTC. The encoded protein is CASSLVGGSYNEQFF.

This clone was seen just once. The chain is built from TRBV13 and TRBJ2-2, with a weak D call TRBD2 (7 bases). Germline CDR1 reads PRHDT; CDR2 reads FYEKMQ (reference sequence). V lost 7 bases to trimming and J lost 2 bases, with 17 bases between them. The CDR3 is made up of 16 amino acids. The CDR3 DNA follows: TGTGCCAGCATATTCAGGGGAGGGGAAAACACCGGGGAGCTGTTTTTT. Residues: CASIFRGGENTGELFF.

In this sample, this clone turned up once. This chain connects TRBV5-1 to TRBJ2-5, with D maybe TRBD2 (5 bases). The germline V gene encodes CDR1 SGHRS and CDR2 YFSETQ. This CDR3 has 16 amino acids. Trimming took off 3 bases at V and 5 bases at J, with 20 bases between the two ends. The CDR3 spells CASSSLPVGVSETQYF. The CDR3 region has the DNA TGCGCCAGCAGCTCCCTTCCAGTCGGGGTCAGCGAGACCCAGTACTTC.

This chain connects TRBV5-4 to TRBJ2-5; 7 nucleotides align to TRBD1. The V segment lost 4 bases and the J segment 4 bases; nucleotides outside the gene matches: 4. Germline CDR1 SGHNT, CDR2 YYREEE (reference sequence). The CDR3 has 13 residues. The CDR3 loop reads CASSRGLGETQYF. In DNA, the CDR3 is TGTGCCAGCAGCAGGGGGCTGGGAGAGACCCAGTACTTC.